The T cell receptor beta chain under discussion was sequenced for a study of cytomegalovirus exposure and HLA in healthy donors. All the people who gave samples were healthy bone marrow donors. The primer mix had 60 Vbeta and 13 Jbeta primers. Using immunoSEQ multiplex PCR, the repertoire was profiled, and TCRdb retains in-frame clones only, with some absent. The sample consists of about 160,000 clones, roughly 82% of them appearing once. The CDR3 spans 15 residues. Between the trimmed V and J ends, which lost 0 bases and 4 bases, there was a span of 12 bases. In germline, CDR1 is SGDLS, CDR2 YYNGEE. Study-level findings and limits: Further analysis, carried out later, found HLA-associated TCR beta chains more clonally expanded than equally common other chains.

To note about this clone: Its antigen is currently unknown.

The chain is built from TRBV9 and TRBJ2-3; tentatively, D is TRBD2 (7 bases). The sequencing sample was made of PBMCs. The sequence came from a girl aged 10 to 17 in good health and CMV-seropositive. The CDR3 region is CASSVGPGGADTQYF. The CDR3 DNA sequence: TGTGCCAGCAGCGTAGGACCGGGGGGCGCAGATACGCAGTATTTT.